The 2 T cell receptor beta chains in this list originate from one sample, sequenced in a study of OX40 agonist ivuxolimab in advanced cancers. The repertoire was sequenced with immunoSEQ multiplex PCR; TCRdb's copy has only in-frame clones and lacks some. The repertoire includes 53,000 or so clones, more than 75% of them detected once, and 0.37% sits in the top ten. Sequencing used CD4+ or CD8+ T cells sorted from blood, obtained in a trial of the OX40 agonist ivuxolimab. These receptor sequences come from an adult with an advanced solid tumor such as melanoma, head and neck, liver or kidney cancer.

V usage is TRBV7-2 and J usage is TRBJ1-2; no clear D gene. Looked up from germline, CDR1 is SGHTA and CDR2 is FQGNSA. V shed 3 bases and J shed 2 bases, with 16 bases lying between them. The CDR3 is 16 amino acids. The CDR3 sequence: CASSFRLRAHNYGYTF. As DNA, the CDR3 is TGTGCCAGCAGCTTTCGGCTCCGGGCCCACAACTATGGCTACACCTTC.

J is TRBJ2-7 and V is TRBV6-5; 9 positions agree with TRBD2. Germline V gene lookup returns CDR1 MNHEY and CDR2 SVGAGI. CDR3 length: 15 amino acids. V was clipped by 6 bases and J by 1 base; unmatched bases: 7. The CDR3 region is CASRSTSGPSYEQYF. The CDR3 region has the DNA TGTGCCAGCAGGTCAACTAGCGGGCCATCCTACGAGCAGTACTTC.